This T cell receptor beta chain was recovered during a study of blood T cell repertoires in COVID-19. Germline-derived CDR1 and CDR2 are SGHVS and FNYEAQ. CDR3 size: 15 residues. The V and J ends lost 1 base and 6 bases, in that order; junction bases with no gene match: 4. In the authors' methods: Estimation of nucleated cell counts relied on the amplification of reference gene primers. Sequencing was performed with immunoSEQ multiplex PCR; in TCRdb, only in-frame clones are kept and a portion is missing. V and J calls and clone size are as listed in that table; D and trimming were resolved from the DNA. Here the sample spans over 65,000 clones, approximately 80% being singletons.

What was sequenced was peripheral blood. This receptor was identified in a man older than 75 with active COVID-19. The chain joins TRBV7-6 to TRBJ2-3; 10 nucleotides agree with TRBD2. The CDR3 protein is CASSLGLAGYDTQYF. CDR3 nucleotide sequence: TGTGCCAGCAGCTTAGGACTAGCGGGTTACGATACGCAGTATTTT.